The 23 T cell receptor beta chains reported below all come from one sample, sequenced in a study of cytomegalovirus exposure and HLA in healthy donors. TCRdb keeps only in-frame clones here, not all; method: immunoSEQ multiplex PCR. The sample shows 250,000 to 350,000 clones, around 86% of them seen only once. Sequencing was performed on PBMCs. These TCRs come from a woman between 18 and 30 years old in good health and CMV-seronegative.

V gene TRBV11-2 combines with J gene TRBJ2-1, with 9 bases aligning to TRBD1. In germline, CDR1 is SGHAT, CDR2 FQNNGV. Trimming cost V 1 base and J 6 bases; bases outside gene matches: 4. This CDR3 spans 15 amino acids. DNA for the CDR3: TGTGCCAGCAGCTTAGGGGGACAGGGTACCAATGAGCAGTTCTTC. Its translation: CASSLGGQGTNEQFF.

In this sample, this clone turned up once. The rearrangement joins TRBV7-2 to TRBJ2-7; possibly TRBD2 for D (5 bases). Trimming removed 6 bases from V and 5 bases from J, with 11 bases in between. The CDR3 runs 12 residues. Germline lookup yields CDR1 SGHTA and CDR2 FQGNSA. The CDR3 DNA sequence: TGTGCCAGCAGATCAACGGGGAACGAGCAGTACTTC. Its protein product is CASRSTGNEQYF.

The CDR3 sequence: CASSQAGGILGETQYF. The DNA of the CDR3 is TGCGCCAGCAGCCAAGCGGGCGGGATCCTTGGGGAGACCCAGTACTTC. The chain has TRBV4-1 and TRBJ2-5; the D gene is possibly TRBD2 (6 bases). Germline CDR1 and CDR2: MGHRA and YSYEKL. The CDR3 sequence is 16 residues long. V lost 1 base and J lost 5, with 17 bases in between.

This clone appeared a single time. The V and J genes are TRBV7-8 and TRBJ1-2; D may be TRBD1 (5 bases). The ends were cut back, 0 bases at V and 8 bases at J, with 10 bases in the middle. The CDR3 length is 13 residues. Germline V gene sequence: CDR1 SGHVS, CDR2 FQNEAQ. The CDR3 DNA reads TGTGCCAGCAGCTTAGCTGGTCAGGGAGGCTACACCTTC. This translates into CASSLAGQGGYTF.

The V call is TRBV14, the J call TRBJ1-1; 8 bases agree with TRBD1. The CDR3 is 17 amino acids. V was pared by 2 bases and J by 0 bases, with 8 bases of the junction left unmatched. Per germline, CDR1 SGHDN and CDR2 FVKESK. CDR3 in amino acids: CASSQYQGAGVNTEAFF. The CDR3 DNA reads TGTGCCAGCAGCCAATACCAGGGGGCTGGGGTGAACACTGAAGCTTTCTTT.

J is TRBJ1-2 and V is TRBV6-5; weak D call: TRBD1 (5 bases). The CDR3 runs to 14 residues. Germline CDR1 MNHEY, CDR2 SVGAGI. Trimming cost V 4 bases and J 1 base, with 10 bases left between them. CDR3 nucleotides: TGTGCCAGCAGTTCATGGACACATAACTATGGCTACACCTTC. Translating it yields CASSSWTHNYGYTF.

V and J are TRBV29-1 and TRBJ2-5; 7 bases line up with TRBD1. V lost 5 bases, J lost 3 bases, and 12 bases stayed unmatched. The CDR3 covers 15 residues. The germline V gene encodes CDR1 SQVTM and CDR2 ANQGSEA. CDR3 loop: CSVSLLRGIEETQYF. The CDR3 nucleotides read TGCAGCGTTTCGCTTCTCAGGGGGATCGAAGAGACCCAGTACTTC.

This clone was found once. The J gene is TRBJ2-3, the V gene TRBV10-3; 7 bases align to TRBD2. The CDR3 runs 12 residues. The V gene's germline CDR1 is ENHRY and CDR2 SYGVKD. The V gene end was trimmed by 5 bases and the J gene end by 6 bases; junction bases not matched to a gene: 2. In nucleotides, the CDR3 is TGTGCCATCAGTCTACTAGCGGATACGCAGTATTTT. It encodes CAISLLADTQYF.

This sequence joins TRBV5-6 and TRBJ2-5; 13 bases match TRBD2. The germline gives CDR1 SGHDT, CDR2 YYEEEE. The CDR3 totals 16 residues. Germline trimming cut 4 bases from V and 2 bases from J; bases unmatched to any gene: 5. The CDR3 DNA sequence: TGTGCCAGCAGCCGAGGACTAGCGGGGGTGCAAGAGACCCAGTACTTC. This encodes CASSRGLAGVQETQYF. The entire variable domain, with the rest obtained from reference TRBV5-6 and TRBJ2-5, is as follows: DAGVTQSPTHLIKTRGQQVTLRCSPKSGHDTVSWYQQALGQGPQFIFQYYEEEERQRGNFPDRFSGHQFPNYSSELNVNALLLGDSALYLCASSRGLAGVQETQYFGPGTRLLVL.

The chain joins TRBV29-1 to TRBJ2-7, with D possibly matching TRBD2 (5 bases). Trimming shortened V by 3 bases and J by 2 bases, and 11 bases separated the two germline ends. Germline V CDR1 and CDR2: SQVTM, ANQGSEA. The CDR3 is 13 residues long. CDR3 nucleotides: TGCAGCGTTGAGACGAGGGAGACCTACGAGCAGTACTTC. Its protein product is CSVETRETYEQYF.

DNA for the CDR3: TGTGCCAGCAGTGAAAGAAGCGTTTATTACGAGCAGTACTTC. Its translation is CASSERSVYYEQYF. This chain joins TRBV6-1 and TRBJ2-7; D is unclear. CDR3 length equals 14 residues. V lost 2 bases and J 4 bases, leaving 12 bases between the germline ends. Germline loops: CDR1 MNHNS, CDR2 SASEGT.

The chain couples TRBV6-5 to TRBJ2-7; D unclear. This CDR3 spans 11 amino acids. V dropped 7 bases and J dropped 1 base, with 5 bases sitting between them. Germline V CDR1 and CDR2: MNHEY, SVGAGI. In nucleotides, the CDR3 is TGTGCCAGCACGTCTTCCTACGAGCAGTACTTC. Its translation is CASTSSYEQYF.

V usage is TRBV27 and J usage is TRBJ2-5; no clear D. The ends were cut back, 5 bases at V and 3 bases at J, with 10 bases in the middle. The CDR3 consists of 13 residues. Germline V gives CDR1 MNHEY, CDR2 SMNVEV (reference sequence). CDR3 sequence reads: CASSTPLKETQYF. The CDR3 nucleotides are TGTGCCAGCAGTACCCCCCTAAAAGAGACCCAGTACTTC.

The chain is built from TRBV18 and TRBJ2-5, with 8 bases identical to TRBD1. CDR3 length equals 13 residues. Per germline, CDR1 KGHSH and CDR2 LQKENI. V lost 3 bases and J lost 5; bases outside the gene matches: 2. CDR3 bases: TGTGCCAGCTCACCGACAGGGGTCGAGACCCAGTACTTC. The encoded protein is CASSPTGVETQYF.

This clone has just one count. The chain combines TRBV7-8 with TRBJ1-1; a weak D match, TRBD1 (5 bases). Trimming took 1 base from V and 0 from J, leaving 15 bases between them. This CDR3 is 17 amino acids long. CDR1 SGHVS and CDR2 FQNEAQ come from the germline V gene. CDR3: CASSLVWAGQMNTEAFF. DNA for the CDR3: TGTGCCAGCAGCTTAGTATGGGCAGGACAAATGAACACTGAAGCTTTCTTT.

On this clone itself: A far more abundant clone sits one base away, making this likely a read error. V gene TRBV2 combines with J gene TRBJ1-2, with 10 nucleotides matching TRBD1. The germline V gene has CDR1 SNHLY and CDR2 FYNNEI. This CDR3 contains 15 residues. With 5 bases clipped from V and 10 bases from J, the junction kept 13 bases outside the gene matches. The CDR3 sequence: CASSRETGGVSDYTF. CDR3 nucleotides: TGTGCCAGCAGTCGAGAGACAGGGGGCGTCTCGGACTACACCTTC.

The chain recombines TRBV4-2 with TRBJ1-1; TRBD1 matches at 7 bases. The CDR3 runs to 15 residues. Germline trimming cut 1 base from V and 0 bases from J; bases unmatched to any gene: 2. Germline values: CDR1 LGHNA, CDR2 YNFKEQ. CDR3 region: CASSQGTGVNTEAFF. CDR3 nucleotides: TGTGCCAGCAGCCAAGGGACAGGAGTGAACACTGAAGCTTTCTTT.

CDR3 sequence reads: CASSYSSNSGNTIYF. CDR3 DNA sequence: TGTGCCAGCAGTTACTCCTCTAACTCTGGAAACACCATATATTTT. The chain couples TRBV6-5 to TRBJ1-3; D unresolved. The CDR3 has 15 amino acids. Germline V gene sequence: CDR1 MNHEY, CDR2 SVGAGI. Trimming cost V 0 bases and J 0 bases, with 6 bases left between them.

CDR3 loop: CASSLSAQGVGGYTF. The CDR3 DNA is TGTGCCAGCAGTTTATCGGCACAGGGGGTTGGTGGCTACACCTTC. V usage is TRBV27 and J usage is TRBJ1-2; 8 positions match TRBD1. Germline assignment: CDR1 MNHEY and CDR2 SMNVEV (reference sequence). The V gene end was trimmed by 0 bases and the J gene end by 7 bases; junction bases not matched to a gene: 7. The CDR3 extends over 15 amino acids.

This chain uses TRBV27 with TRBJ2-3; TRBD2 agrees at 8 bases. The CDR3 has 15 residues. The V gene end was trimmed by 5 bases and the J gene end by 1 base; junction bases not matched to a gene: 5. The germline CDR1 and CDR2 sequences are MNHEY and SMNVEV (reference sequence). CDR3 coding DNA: TGTGCCAGCAGTCCCGGACTAGCCCGCACAGATACGCAGTATTTT. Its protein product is CASSPGLARTDTQYF.

In DNA, the CDR3 is TGTGCCAGCAGCCTAAACAGGGTTGGCACTGAAGCTTTCTTT. It specifies CASSLNRVGTEAFF. The rearrangement uses TRBV6-5 and TRBJ1-1; D may be TRBD1 (6 bases). V shed 6 bases and J shed 4 bases, with 15 bases lying between them. The CDR3 length is 14 residues. Germline CDR1 MNHEY, CDR2 SVGAGI.

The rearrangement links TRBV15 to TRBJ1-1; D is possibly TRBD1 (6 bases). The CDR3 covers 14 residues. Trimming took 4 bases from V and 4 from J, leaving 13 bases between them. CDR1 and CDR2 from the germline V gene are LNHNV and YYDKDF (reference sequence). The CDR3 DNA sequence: TGTGCCACCAGCACTCAGGGGTTGGTCACTGAAGCTTTCTTT. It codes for CATSTQGLVTEAFF.

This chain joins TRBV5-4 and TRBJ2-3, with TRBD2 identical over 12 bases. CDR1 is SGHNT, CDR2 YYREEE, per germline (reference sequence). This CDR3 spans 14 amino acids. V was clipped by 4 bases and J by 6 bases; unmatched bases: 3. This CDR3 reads CASSILAGGDTQYF. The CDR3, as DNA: TGTGCCAGCAGCATCCTAGCGGGAGGGGATACGCAGTATTTT.